A single sample gave rise to the 22 T cell receptor beta chains below, sequenced in a study of shared clonotypes between healthy human individuals. Naivety among CD8 cells was defined by CD45RO negativity and positive CCR7 selection, thereby excluding terminally differentiated effector memory CD45RA+ cells. Sequencing was performed with immunoSEQ multiplex PCR; in TCRdb, only in-frame clones are kept and a portion is missing. Counted here are around 610,000 clones, approximately 96% occurring once; the ten biggest clones make up 0.11%. The material sequenced was naive CD8+ T cells sorted from blood. The source of these receptors is a woman aged 25-40 years in good health.

The V call is TRBV11-2, the J call TRBJ2-3; 10 nucleotides match TRBD2. Germline V gene lookup returns CDR1 SGHAT and CDR2 FQNNGV. The CDR3 length is 14 residues. The V gene end was trimmed by 5 bases and the J gene end by 4 bases; junction bases not matched to a gene: 3. CDR3 sequence (DNA): TGTGCCAGCAGCCAGCGGGAGGGCCCAGATACGCAGTATTTT. It specifies CASSQREGPDTQYF.

The CDR3 loop reads CASSSRGNTEAFF. The CDR3 coding sequence is TGTGCCAGCAGCTCTCGTGGGAACACTGAAGCTTTCTTT. V and J are TRBV5-6 and TRBJ1-1; D gene uncertain. This CDR3 region has 13 residues. Trimming shortened V by 3 bases and J by 1 base, and 7 bases separated the two germline ends. Germline V gene lookup returns CDR1 SGHDT and CDR2 YYEEEE.

The rearrangement joins TRBV27 to TRBJ2-1, with D unclear. Germline V CDR1 and CDR2: MNHEY, SMNVEV (reference sequence). V gave up 10 bases and J gave up 7 bases, with 17 bases separating them. The CDR3 is made up of 13 amino acids. The DNA of the CDR3 is TGTGCCACTTCTTCCCCACCCGATAATGAGCAGTTCTTC. Its translation is CATSSPPDNEQFF.

The chain employs TRBV28 and TRBJ2-7; 13 bases are a match to TRBD2. The CDR3 extends over 16 amino acids. J gave up 4 bases and V 7 bases, and 10 bases lay outside the gene matches. Germline assignment: CDR1 MDHEN and CDR2 SYDVKM. The CDR3 region has the DNA TGTGCCAGCACCTACTCAGGACTAGCGGGGGTTTACGAGCAGTACTTC. Translating gives CASTYSGLAGVYEQYF.

The chain uses TRBV2 and TRBJ1-2; no clear D gene. The CDR3 loop spans 14 amino acids. Trimming cost V 5 bases and J 0 bases, with 10 bases left between them. The germline gives CDR1 SNHLY, CDR2 FYNNEI. CDR3 protein: CASSLAAPNYGYTF. DNA for the CDR3: TGTGCCAGCAGTCTGGCCGCACCTAACTATGGCTACACCTTC.

A note on this clone: Other nucleotide sequences from this sample produce the same CDR3. The gene calls are TRBV28 and TRBJ1-5; D is unclear. The germline V and J ends were trimmed by 2 bases and 1 base, with 3 bases remaining between them. The CDR3 is 13 residues long. Germline V lookup: CDR1 MDHEN, CDR2 SYDVKM. Here the CDR3 DNA reads TGTGCCAGCAGTTTAGGAAGCAATCAGCCCCAGCATTTT. Its protein product is CASSLGSNQPQHF.

This chain connects TRBV27 to TRBJ1-5; D is ambiguous. Trimming cost V 5 bases and J 10 bases, with 15 bases left between them. The CDR3 runs to 13 residues. Germline V gives CDR1 MNHEY, CDR2 SMNVEV (reference sequence). The CDR3 nucleotides read TGTGCCAGCAGTCCGTTCGGCCCCAGCCCCCAGCATTTT. This encodes CASSPFGPSPQHF.

This rearrangement joins TRBV27 to TRBJ2-1, with a tentative D call TRBD2 (5 bases). The CDR3 loop spans 14 amino acids. CDR1 MNHEY and CDR2 SMNVEV come from the germline V gene (reference sequence). The V and J ends lost 3 bases and 5 bases respectively, with 11 bases between them. The CDR3 nucleotides read TGTGCCAGCAGTTTGATGGACTTCAACAATGAGCAGTTCTTC. It is translated as CASSLMDFNNEQFF.

The V gene is TRBV29-1, the J gene TRBJ2-2; TRBD1 aligns across 8 bases. CDR1 is SQVTM and CDR2 is ANQGSEA in the germline V gene. Trimming at V came to 7 bases and at J to 3 bases, leaving 13 bases not matched to a gene. CDR3 size: 16 residues. CDR3 sequence: CSATYSGTGDTGELFF. The CDR3 nucleotides are TGCAGCGCAACCTACTCCGGGACAGGCGACACCGGGGAGCTGTTTTTT.

The chain has TRBV5-6 and TRBJ2-7, with D tentatively TRBD2 (5 bases). CDR1 and CDR2 (germline): SGHDT, YYEEEE. Between the trimmed V and J ends, which lost 2 bases and 2 bases, there was a span of 11 bases. There are 14 residues in the CDR3. The CDR3 is CASSLSGSPYEQYF. In DNA, the CDR3 is TGTGCCAGCAGCTTAAGCGGCAGCCCCTACGAGCAGTACTTC.

The chain employs TRBV28 and TRBJ2-7; D is uncertain. With 11 bases removed from V and 0 bases from J, the gap between germline ends came to 11 bases. CDR1 and CDR2 (germline): MDHEN, SYDVKM. The CDR3 is 12 residues long. CDR3 in DNA: TGTGCCTCCAGGAGCGACTCCTACGAGCAGTACTTC. It is translated as CASRSDSYEQYF.

V gene TRBV5-4 combines with J gene TRBJ2-5; 7 nucleotides match TRBD2. Judging by the DNA end, TRBJ2-7 fits better; the J call may be wrong. Germline assignment: CDR1 SGHNT and CDR2 YYREEE (reference sequence). There are 14 residues in the CDR3. For the CDR3, the DNA is TGTGCCAGCAGCTTATGGGACTACCACTACGAGCAGTACTTC. Amino acid sequence: CASSLWDYHYEQYF.

The gene calls are TRBV7-2 and TRBJ2-4; 8 positions match TRBD2. The germline CDR1 and CDR2 sequences are SGHTA and FQGNSA. Trimming cost V 2 bases and J 2 bases; bases outside gene matches: 8. The CDR3 has 17 amino acids. The CDR3 is CASSLPAGGWSKNIQYF. The DNA of the CDR3 is TGTGCCAGCAGCTTACCGGCGGGAGGATGGTCCAAAAACATTCAGTACTTC.

The V gene is TRBV5-5, the J gene TRBJ1-1, with no clear D. V lost 0 bases and J 2 bases, leaving 17 bases between the germline ends. Germline V gene sequence: CDR1 SGHKS, CDR2 YYEKEE (reference sequence). The CDR3 is 17 residues long. Here the CDR3 reads CASSLAGTVRLNTEAFF. The CDR3 DNA sequence: TGTGCCAGCAGCTTGGCCGGAACTGTTAGGCTAAACACTGAAGCTTTCTTT.

The chain joins TRBV4-2 to TRBJ2-5; 7 nucleotides line up with TRBD1. Germline CDR1 and CDR2: LGHNA and YNFKEQ. This CDR3 region has 15 residues. V was pared by 3 bases and J by 5 bases, with 9 bases of the junction left unmatched. The CDR3: CASSQSRDSGETQYF. CDR3 sequence (DNA): TGTGCCAGCAGCCAGAGCCGGGACAGCGGCGAGACCCAGTACTTC.

The chain has TRBV6-5 and TRBJ1-5; D is undetermined. Trimming took 8 bases from V and 3 from J, leaving 11 bases between them. The CDR3 has 13 residues. Germline V gives CDR1 MNHEY, CDR2 SVGAGI. The CDR3 sequence is CASQNAANQPQHF. The DNA for the CDR3 is TGTGCCAGCCAAAACGCCGCCAATCAGCCCCAGCATTTT.

This chain uses TRBV29-1 with TRBJ1-2; D is unclear. The CDR3 loop spans 11 amino acids. Germline CDR1 reads SQVTM; CDR2 reads ANQGSEA. Deletions cut 4 bases from V and 5 bases from J, with 8 bases between. In DNA, the CDR3 is TGCAGCGTTGTTGTCTCATATGGCTACACCTTC. The encoded protein is CSVVVSYGYTF.

The chain uses TRBV4-1 and TRBJ2-6; D is undetermined. The CDR3 is 16 amino acids. In germline, CDR1 is MGHRA, CDR2 YSYEKL. V was shortened by 1 base and J by 0 bases, with 7 bases between the two germline ends. CDR3 sequence: CASSQGQNSGANVLTF. The CDR3 region has the DNA TGCGCCAGCAGCCAAGGGCAGAACTCTGGGGCCAACGTCCTGACTTTC.

V is TRBV7-2 and J is TRBJ2-3; the match to TRBD2 covers 13 bases. The length of the CDR3 is 17 residues. V was pared by 6 bases and J by 4 bases, with 10 bases of the junction left unmatched. Germline-derived CDR1 and CDR2 are SGHTA and FQGNSA. The CDR3 coding sequence is TGTGCCAGCAGTCCTGGACTAGCGGGAGAGGAGGCAGATACGCAGTATTTT. Translating it yields CASSPGLAGEEADTQYF.

The chain links TRBV11-2 to TRBJ2-3, with 11 bases fitting TRBD2. This CDR3 region has 18 residues. The germline V gene encodes CDR1 SGHAT and CDR2 FQNNGV. V lost 3 bases and J lost 0; bases outside the gene matches: 8. CDR3 loop: CASSFAPGLAASTDTQYF. The CDR3 bases are TGTGCCAGCAGCTTCGCCCCGGGACTAGCGGCTAGCACAGATACGCAGTATTTT.

This clone was counted once. J is TRBJ2-2 and V is TRBV9; a weak D match, TRBD2 (5 bases). This CDR3 region has 15 residues. V dropped 0 bases and J dropped 0 bases, with 6 bases sitting between them. Germline CDR1 and CDR2: SGDLS and YYNGEE. CDR3 coding DNA: TGTGCCAGCAGCGTAGCGGACTCGAACACCGGGGAGCTGTTTTTT. This gives the protein CASSVADSNTGELFF.

The rearrangement links TRBV7-9 to TRBJ2-7; 13 nucleotides agree with TRBD2. CDR3 length: 15 amino acids. Unmatched junction bases numbered 5, after V lost 5 bases and J lost 4 bases. Germline V gene data show CDR1 as SEHNR and CDR2 as FQNEAQ (reference sequence). CDR3 sequence reads: CASSQGLAGLYEQYF. In DNA form, the CDR3 reads TGTGCCAGCAGCCAGGGACTAGCGGGATTATACGAGCAGTACTTC. Supplemented by reference TRBV7-9 and TRBJ2-7, the full variable domain reads DTGVSQNPRHKITKRGQNVTFRCDPISEHNRLYWYRQTLGQGPEFLTYFQNEAQLEKSRLLSDRFSAERPKGSFSTLEIQRTEQGDSAMYLCASSQGLAGLYEQYFGPGTRLTVT.